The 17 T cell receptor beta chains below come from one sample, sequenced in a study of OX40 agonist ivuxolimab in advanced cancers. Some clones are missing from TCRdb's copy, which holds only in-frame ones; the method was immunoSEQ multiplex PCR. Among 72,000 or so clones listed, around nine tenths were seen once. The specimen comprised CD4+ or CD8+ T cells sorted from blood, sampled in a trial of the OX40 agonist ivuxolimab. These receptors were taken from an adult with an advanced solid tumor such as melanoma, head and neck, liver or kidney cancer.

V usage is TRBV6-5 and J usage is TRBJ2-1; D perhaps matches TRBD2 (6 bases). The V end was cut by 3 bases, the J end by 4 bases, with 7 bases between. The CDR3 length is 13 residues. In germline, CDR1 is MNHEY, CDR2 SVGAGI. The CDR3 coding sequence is TGTGCCAGCAGTTATGGGACTTACAATGAGCAGTTCTTC. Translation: CASSYGTYNEQFF.

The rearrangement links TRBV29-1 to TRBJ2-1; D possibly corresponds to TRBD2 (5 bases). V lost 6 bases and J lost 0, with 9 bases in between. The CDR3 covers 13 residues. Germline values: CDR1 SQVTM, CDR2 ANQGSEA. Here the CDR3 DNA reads TGCAGCGTCGGAGCGGACTCCTACAATGAGCAGTTCTTC. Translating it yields CSVGADSYNEQFF.

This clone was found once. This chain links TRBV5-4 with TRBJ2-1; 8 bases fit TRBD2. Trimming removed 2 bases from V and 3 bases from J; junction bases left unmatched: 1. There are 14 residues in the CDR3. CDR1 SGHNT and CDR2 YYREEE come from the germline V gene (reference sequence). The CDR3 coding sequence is TGTGCCAGCAGCTTAGGGACTAGCTACAATGAGCAGTTCTTC. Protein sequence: CASSLGTSYNEQFF.

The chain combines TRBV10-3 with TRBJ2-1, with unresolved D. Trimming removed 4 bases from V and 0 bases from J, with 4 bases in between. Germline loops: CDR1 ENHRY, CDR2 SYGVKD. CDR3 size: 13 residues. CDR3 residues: CAISGGSYNEQFF. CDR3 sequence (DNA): TGTGCCATCAGTGGCGGCTCCTACAATGAGCAGTTCTTC.

CDR3: CASSERGGGESYEQYF. The CDR3, as DNA: TGTGCCAGCAGTGAACGCGGTGGGGGCGAGTCCTACGAGCAGTACTTC. The chain employs TRBV25-1 and TRBJ2-7, with a tentative D call TRBD1 (6 bases). Between the trimmed V and J ends, which lost 2 bases and 1 base, there was a span of 15 bases. Looked up from germline, CDR1 is MGHDK and CDR2 is SYGVNS. This CDR3 comprises 16 residues.

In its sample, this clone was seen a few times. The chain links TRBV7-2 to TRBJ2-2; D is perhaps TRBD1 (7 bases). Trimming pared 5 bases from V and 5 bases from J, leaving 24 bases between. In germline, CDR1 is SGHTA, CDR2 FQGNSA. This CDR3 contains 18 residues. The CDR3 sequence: CASSAGTAPVLKTGELFF. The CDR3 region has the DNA TGTGCCAGCAGCGCGGGGACAGCCCCTGTCCTGAAGACCGGGGAGCTGTTTTTT.

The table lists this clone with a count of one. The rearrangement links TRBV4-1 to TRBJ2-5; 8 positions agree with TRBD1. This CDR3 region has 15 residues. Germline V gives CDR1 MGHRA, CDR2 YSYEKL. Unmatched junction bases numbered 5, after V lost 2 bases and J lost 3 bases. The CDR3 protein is CASSQTGTGKETQYF. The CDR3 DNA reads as TGCGCCAGCAGCCAAACCGGGACAGGAAAAGAGACCCAGTACTTC.

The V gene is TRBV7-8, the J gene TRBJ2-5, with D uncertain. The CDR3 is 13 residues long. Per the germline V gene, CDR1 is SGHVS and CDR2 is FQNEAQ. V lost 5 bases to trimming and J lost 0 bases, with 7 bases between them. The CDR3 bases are TGTGCCAGCAGCCTTTCGGACCAAGAGACCCAGTACTTC. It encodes CASSLSDQETQYF.

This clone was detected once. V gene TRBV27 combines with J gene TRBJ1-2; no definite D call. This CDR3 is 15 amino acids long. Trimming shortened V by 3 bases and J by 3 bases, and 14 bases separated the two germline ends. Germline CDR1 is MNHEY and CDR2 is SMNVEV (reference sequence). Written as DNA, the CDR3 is TGTGCCAGCAGTTTTCGGTCTGGGGTAGACTATGGCTACACCTTC. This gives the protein CASSFRSGVDYGYTF.

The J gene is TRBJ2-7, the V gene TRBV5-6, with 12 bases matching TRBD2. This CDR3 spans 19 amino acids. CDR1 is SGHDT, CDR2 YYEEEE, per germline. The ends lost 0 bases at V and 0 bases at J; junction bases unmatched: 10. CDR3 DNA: TGTGCCAGCAGCTTGGGACTAGCGGGAGTTTTGCCGAGCTCCTACGAGCAGTACTTC. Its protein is CASSLGLAGVLPSSYEQYF.

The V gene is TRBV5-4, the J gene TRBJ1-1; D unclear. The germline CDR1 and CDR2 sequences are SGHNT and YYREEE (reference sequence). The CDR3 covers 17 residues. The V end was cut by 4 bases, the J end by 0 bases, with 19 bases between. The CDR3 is CASSPPGSFQMNTEAFF. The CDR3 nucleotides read TGTGCCAGCAGCCCCCCCGGGAGCTTTCAAATGAACACTGAAGCTTTCTTT.

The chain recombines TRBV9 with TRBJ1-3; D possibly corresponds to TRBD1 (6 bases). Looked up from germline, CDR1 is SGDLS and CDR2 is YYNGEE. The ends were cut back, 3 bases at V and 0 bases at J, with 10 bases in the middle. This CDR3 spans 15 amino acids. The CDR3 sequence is CASSARGGSGNTIYF. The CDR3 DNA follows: TGTGCCAGCAGCGCCCGAGGGGGCTCTGGAAACACCATATATTTT.

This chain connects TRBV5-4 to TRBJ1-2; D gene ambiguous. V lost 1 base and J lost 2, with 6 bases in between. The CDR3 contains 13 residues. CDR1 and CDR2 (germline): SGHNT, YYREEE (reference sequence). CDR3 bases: TGTGCCAGCAGCTTGACGGTAAACTATGGCTACACCTTC. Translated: CASSLTVNYGYTF. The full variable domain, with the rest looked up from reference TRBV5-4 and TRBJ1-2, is ETGVTQSPTHLIKTRGQQVTLRCSSQSGHNTVSWYQQALGQGPQFIFQYYREEENGRGNFPPRFSGLQFPNYSSELNVNALELDDSALYLCASSLTVNYGYTFGSGTRLTVV.

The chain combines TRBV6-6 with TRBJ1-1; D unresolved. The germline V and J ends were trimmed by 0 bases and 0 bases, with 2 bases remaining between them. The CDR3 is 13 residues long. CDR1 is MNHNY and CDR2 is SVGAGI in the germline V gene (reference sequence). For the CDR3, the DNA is TGTGCCAGCAGTTACTCCGTGAACACTGAAGCTTTCTTT. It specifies CASSYSVNTEAFF.

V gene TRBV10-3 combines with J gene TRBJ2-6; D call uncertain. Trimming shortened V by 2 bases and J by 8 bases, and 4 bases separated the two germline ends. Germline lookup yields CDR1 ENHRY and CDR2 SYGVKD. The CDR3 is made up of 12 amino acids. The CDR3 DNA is TGTGCCATCAGTGAGGGGACCAACGTCCTGACTTTC. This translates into CAISEGTNVLTF.

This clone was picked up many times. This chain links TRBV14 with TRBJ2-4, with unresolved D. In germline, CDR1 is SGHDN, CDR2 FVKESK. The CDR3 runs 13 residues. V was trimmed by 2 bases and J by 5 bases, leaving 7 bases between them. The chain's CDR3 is CASSQSGQNIQYF. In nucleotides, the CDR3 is TGTGCCAGCAGCCAATCGGGCCAAAACATTCAGTACTTC.

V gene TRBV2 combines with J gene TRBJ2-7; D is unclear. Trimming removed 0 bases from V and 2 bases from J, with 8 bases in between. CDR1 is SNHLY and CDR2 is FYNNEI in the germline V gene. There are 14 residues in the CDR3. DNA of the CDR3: TGTGCCAGCAGTGAAGCATGGGTCCCCTACGAGCAGTACTTC. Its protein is CASSEAWVPYEQYF.